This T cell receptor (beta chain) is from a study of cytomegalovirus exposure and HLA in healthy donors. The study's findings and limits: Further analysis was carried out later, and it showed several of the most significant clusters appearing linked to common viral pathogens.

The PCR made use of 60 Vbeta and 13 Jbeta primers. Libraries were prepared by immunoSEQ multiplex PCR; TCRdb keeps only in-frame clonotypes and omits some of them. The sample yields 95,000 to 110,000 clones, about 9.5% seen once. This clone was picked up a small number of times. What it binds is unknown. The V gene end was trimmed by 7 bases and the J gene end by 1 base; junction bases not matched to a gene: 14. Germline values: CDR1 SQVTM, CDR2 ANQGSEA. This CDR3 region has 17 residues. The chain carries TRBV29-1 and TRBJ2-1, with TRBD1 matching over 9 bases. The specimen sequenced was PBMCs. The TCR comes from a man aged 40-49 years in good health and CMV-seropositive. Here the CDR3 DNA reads TGCAGCGGGGGGACAGGGCCTCGGGGTAGATCCTACAATGAGCAGTTCTTC. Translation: CSGGTGPRGRSYNEQFF.